Described below is a single TCR beta chain sequence and its context. No antigen is known for it. One end of the junction does not line up with germline, which may come from a read error. Regions amplified from RNA transcripts were the TCR beta CDR3 regions. Researchers ran a first-round RT-PCR on the TCR CDR3 using the HTBI primer set. MiXCR was run by TCRdb on the multiplex PCR reads, yielding one entry per CDR3 protein. Of about 350,000 distinct CDR3 sequences in the sample, about 17% are singletons; the top ten hold 34%. Using 10 ml of fresh peripheral blood, PBMCs were prepared. This CDR3 is 15 amino acids long. CDR1 is MNHNS and CDR2 is SASEGT in the germline V gene. These data come from a study of T cells in Graves' hyperthyroidism and ophthalmopathy. Regarding the study as a whole: Appearing also in blood were most of the thyroid clonotypes expanded above 0.001.

This clonotype originated in a woman aged 25 to 39 with Graves' hyperthyroidism that later progressed to Graves' ophthalmopathy. What was sequenced was blood. The V and J genes are TRBV6-1 and TRBJ2-7; 8 bases are a match to TRBD1. The CDR3 sequence is CAISGTGAPRGEQYF. CDR3 nucleotide sequence: TGTGCCATCAGTGGGACAGGAGCCCCCCGGGGGGAGCAGTACTTC.